A selection of T cell receptor beta chains follows, all from one sample in a study of vaccination and CD4 T cells after COVID-19. No antigen has been assigned to these receptors. TCRdb re-derived calls from the PCR reads in MiXCR, one entry per CDR3 protein. Counted here are roughly 12,000 distinct CDR3 sequences, approximately 46% occurring once; the ten biggest clones make up over 15%. Sequencing input: CD4+ T cells from blood, cultured in vitro. The receptors derive from a human donor who had recovered from COVID-19. The CDR3 runs from the conserved cysteine through the conserved F or W. D genes are given only for firm matches. The size of a clone is reported for some rows only, either as once, few or many, or as a class for expanded clones.

J gene	clone size	V gene	D gene	CDR3 DNA	CDR3 protein
TRBJ1-2	few	TRBV27	-	TGTGCCAGCAGTTTTAGAGGGGTTTATGGCTACACCTTC	CASSFRGVYGYTF
TRBJ1-2	-	TRBV2	-	TGTGCCAGCAGTGCCGGGGGTGGGGGCTATGGCTACACCTTC	CASSAGGGGYGYTF
TRBJ2-7	few	TRBV6-1	TRBD2	TGTGCCAGCAGTGCCCTAGCGGGCTCCTACGAGCAGTACTTC	CASSALAGSYEQYF
TRBJ2-5	once	TRBV5-1	-	TGCGCCAGCAGCGACCCCGGAGGCGGGACCCAGTGCTTC	CASSDPGGGTQCF
TRBJ1-5	few	TRBV5-3	TRBD1	TGTGCCAGCAGCTACCGCGGACAGGTCAATCAGCCCCAGCATTTT	CASSYRGQVNQPQHF
TRBJ1-5	-	TRBV20-1	-	TGCAGTGCTCCTAGTGCTCTTGAGAGCAATCAGCCCCAGCATTTT	CSAPSALESNQPQHF
TRBJ2-1	-	TRBV6-4	TRBD1	TGTGCCAGCAGTGACTCGACAGGGCACAATGAGCAGTTCTTC	CASSDSTGHNEQFF
TRBJ2-5	medium-sized	TRBV21-1	-	TGTGCCAGCAGCTACGGGGACAGACAAGAGACCCAGTACTTC	CASSYGDRQETQYF
TRBJ2-3	-	TRBV11-3	-	TGTGCCAGCAGCCCGACTAGTCCCGCAAATACGCAGTATTTT	CASSPTSPANTQYF
TRBJ1-1	few	TRBV7-2	-	TGTGCCAGCAGCTTAGAGCTGGGGCCTGAAGCTTTCTTT	CASSLELGPEAFF
TRBJ1-1	-	TRBV6-1	-	TGTGCCAGCAGTGAAGTTAGGGAGAGCACTGAAGCTTTCTTT	CASSEVRESTEAFF
TRBJ2-3	-	TRBV7-3	TRBD2	TGTGCCAGCAGCCGAAGCGGGAGTCTCACAGATACGCAGTATTTT	CASSRSGSLTDTQYF
TRBJ1-5	few	TRBV27	TRBD1	TGTGCCAGCAGGACGACAGGGTTCGGTCAGCCCCAGCATTTT	CASRTTGFGQPQHF
TRBJ2-3	-	TRBV20-1	TRBD2	TGCAGTGCTAGGAGTACCCGGGAGGGGGGCACAGATACGCAGTATTTT	CSARSTREGGTDTQYF
TRBJ2-3	-	TRBV28	-	TGTGCCAGCAGTAAATCTACGACTAGGTCAGATACGCAGTATTTT	CASSKSTTRSDTQYF
TRBJ2-7	-	TRBV19	TRBD2	TGTGCCAGTAGTACTAGCGGGAGCAACGAGCAGTACTTC	CASSTSGSNEQYF
TRBJ2-2	-	TRBV2	-	TGTGCCAGCACTAGCACCCCCACCGGGGAGCTGTTTTTT	CASTSTPTGELFF
TRBJ2-7	large	TRBV20-1	-	TGCAGTGCTGTGGGTGGGTTGGGGAGCTACGAGCAGTACTTC	CSAVGGLGSYEQYF
TRBJ1-1	-	TRBV27	-	TGTGCCAGCAGTAGGACCGCGCTGAGGGGGGCTGAAGCTTTCTTT	CASSRTALRGAEAFF
TRBJ2-3	-	TRBV20-1	TRBD2	TGCAGTGCGCCACTAGCGGGAGTTCGCACAGATACGCAGTATTTT	CSAPLAGVRTDTQYF
TRBJ2-4	-	TRBV14	TRBD2	TGTGAAAGCGCGACTAGCGGAAAAAACATTCAGTACTTC	CESATSGKNIQYF
TRBJ2-5	-	TRBV7-9	-	TGTGCCAGCAGCTTAGTATCTGCGGTCGAGACCCAGTACTTC	CASSLVSAVETQYF
TRBJ2-7	-	TRBV7-9	TRBD2	TGTGCCAGCAGCTTAGATGGGACTAGCGTCAGCGAGCAGTACTTC	CASSLDGTSVSEQYF
TRBJ2-6	-	TRBV7-9	-	TGTGCCAGCAGCGTAACTGGGGCCAACGTCCTGACTTTC	CASSVTGANVLTF
TRBJ2-1	-	TRBV30	TRBD2	TGTGCCTGGAGAGCGCGGGAGGGGCGCTCTTACAATGAGCAGTTCTTC	CAWRAREGRSYNEQFF
TRBJ1-5	-	TRBV6-2/TRBV6-3	TRBD1	TGTGCCAGCAGTTACCGGACAGGGGAGTCCAATAGCAATCAGCCCCAGCATTTT	CASSYRTGESNSNQPQHF
TRBJ2-7	-	TRBV10-3	-	TGTGCCATCAGTGACACCTACGAGCAGTACTTC	CAISDTYEQYF
TRBJ2-7	-	TRBV20-1	-	TGCAGTGCTAGAGCGGCAGGGTCCTACGAGCAGTACTTC	CSARAAGSYEQYF
TRBJ2-3	few	TRBV27	TRBD1	TGTGCCAGCACCGTGTGGGACAGGGGTTTGGATACGCAGTATTTT	CASTVWDRGLDTQYF
TRBJ1-4	few	TRBV20-1	TRBD1	TGCAGTGCTACCGAGACAGGGTATGAAAAACTGTTTTTT	CSATETGYEKLFF
TRBJ2-5	-	TRBV5-4	TRBD1	TGTGCCAGCAGCCGACAGGGGACTCAAGAGACCCAGTACTTC	CASSRQGTQETQYF
TRBJ2-6	few	TRBV10-3	TRBD1	TGTGCCATCAGTGAAACAGGGGGCCGTGGGGCCAACGTCCTGACTTTC	CAISETGGRGANVLTF
TRBJ1-2	few	TRBV10-1	-	TGCGCCAGCAGTGCCGGGGGAAACTATGGCTACACCTTC	CASSAGGNYGYTF
TRBJ2-1	-	TRBV28	-	TGTGCCAGCAGTTTAACGGGGGCGGGAGATATGGATGAGCAGTTCTTC	CASSLTGAGDMDEQFF
TRBJ2-5	-	TRBV5-4	TRBD1	TGTGCCAGCAGCCAACAGGGGCTGGAGACCCAGTACTTC	CASSQQGLETQYF
TRBJ1-2	-	TRBV7-8	-	TGTGCCAGCAGCAACCGGGACACGAGTGGCTACACCTTC	CASSNRDTSGYTF
TRBJ2-4	-	TRBV20-1	-	TGCAGTGCTAGAGATCAGGCACAAGCCAAAAACATTCAGTACTTC	CSARDQAQAKNIQYF
TRBJ2-3	few	TRBV12-3/TRBV12-4	-	TGTGCCAGCAGTTCGTCAGGCACAGATACGCAGTATTTT	CASSSSGTDTQYF
TRBJ1-2	few	TRBV29-1	-	TGCAGCGTTTGGACGGGCTATGGCTACACCTTC	CSVWTGYGYTF
TRBJ2-2	-	TRBV12-3/TRBV12-4	TRBD2	TGTGCCAGCAGTTTCGGTCGACGACGGGGGGCGAACACCGGGGAGCTGTTTTTT	CASSFGRRRGANTGELFF
TRBJ2-7	few	TRBV7-2	-	TGTGCCAGCAGCTTAGGAGGTCTCTCCTACGAGCAGTACTTC	CASSLGGLSYEQYF
TRBJ2-7	-	TRBV12-3/TRBV12-4	-	TGTGCCAGCAGTTTGTGGGCCTACGAGCAGTACTTC	CASSLWAYEQYF
TRBJ1-2	once	TRBV28	-	TGTGCCAGCAGTTTCACAGGGCCCTATGGCTACACCTTC	CASSFTGPYGYTF
TRBJ2-5	once	TRBV28	-	TGTGCCAGCAGTTCCCCGGGCTACAAAGAGACCCAGTACTTC	CASSSPGYKETQYF
TRBJ2-3	-	TRBV20-1	-	TGCAGTGCTAGAGAGGGATCGAGTGGTCCGTTAGATACGCAGTATTTT	CSAREGSSGPLDTQYF
TRBJ1-6	-	TRBV4-1	TRBD1	TGCGCCAGCAGCTCGACCGGGACAGGGCTGAATTCACCCCTCCACTTT	CASSSTGTGLNSPLHF
TRBJ2-2	few	TRBV15	TRBD1	TGTGCCACCAGCAGAGATCCTGGACAGGGGGGGCTCGGGGAGCTGTTTTTT	CATSRDPGQGGLGELFF
TRBJ1-2	medium-sized	TRBV7-2	TRBD1	TGTGCCAGCAGCCCACAGGGGGCTGGCTACACCTTC	CASSPQGAGYTF
TRBJ2-7	-	TRBV6-5	TRBD2	TGTGCCAGCAGCTACGGGACTAGCGGGACCTACGAGCAGTACTTC	CASSYGTSGTYEQYF
TRBJ2-1	-	TRBV27	TRBD1	TGTGCCACTGGGGGAGTAACAGGGGCCATATCGTTCTTC	CATGGVTGAISFF
TRBJ1-2	few	TRBV19	-	TGTGCCAGTATCGACCGACAAACTAACTATGGCTACACCTTC	CASIDRQTNYGYTF
TRBJ2-3	few	TRBV19	-	TGTGCCAGTAGTATAGGCTCATATGGCACAGATACGCAGTATTTT	CASSIGSYGTDTQYF
TRBJ1-2	-	TRBV7-2	-	TGTGCCAGCAGCCCAAGGGTTCCAGGCCTCGGAAACTATGGCTACACCTTC	CASSPRVPGLGNYGYTF
TRBJ1-4	few	TRBV18	-	TGTGCCAGCTCACCCCGTGGTGAAAAACTGTTTTTT	CASSPRGEKLFF
TRBJ2-7	-	TRBV20-1	-	TGCAGTGCTAGGTCGCAGGGAGATCTCGGCGAGCAGTACTTC	CSARSQGDLGEQYF
TRBJ2-7	-	TRBV6-1	TRBD1	TGTGCCAGCAGTCTCCCGACGGACAGGACCTACGAGCAGTACTTC	CASSLPTDRTYEQYF
TRBJ1-3	few	TRBV15	-	TGTGCCACCAGCAAATTAAACTCTGGAAACACCATATATTTT	CATSKLNSGNTIYF
TRBJ2-5	-	TRBV7-3	-	TGTGCCAGCAGGCCCGGAGGTAGCGGTGAAGAGACCCAGTACTTC	CASRPGGSGEETQYF